What follows are 3 T cell receptor beta chains derived from one specimen sequenced in a study. The data were produced by immunoSEQ multiplex PCR, yet TCRdb's version contains in-frame clones alone and is incomplete. The table lists 68,000 or so clones, approximately 92% of them singletons, with around 4.5% in the top ten. The specimen sequenced was PBMCs. The receptors originated from a man aged 40-49 years with rheumatoid arthritis.

This chain uses TRBV6-5 with TRBJ2-7, with D possibly matching TRBD2 (6 bases). The CDR3 contains 12 residues. The germline V and J ends were trimmed by 6 bases and 3 bases, with 9 bases remaining between them. CDR1 is MNHEY, CDR2 SVGAGI, per germline. The CDR3 nucleotides read TGTGCCAGCAGGGCGGGGAGCTACGAGCAGTACTTC. Protein product: CASRAGSYEQYF.

This clone was counted once. V and J are TRBV6-5 and TRBJ1-1; maybe TRBD1 (6 bases). Deletions cut 6 bases from V and 1 base from J, with 12 bases between. The CDR3 totals 14 residues. The germline V gene encodes CDR1 MNHEY and CDR2 SVGAGI. This CDR3 is CASRKYRENTEAFF. The CDR3 DNA is TGTGCCAGCAGAAAGTACAGGGAGAACACTGAAGCTTTCTTT.

The chain employs TRBV5-4 and TRBJ2-7; 8 bases align to TRBD2. The germline V gene encodes CDR1 SGHNT and CDR2 YYREEE (reference sequence). The CDR3 covers 16 residues. Trimming removed 0 bases from V and 3 bases from J; junction bases left unmatched: 8. The CDR3 coding sequence is TGTGCCAGCAGCTTGGGCAGGGGCGGGAGGAACTACGAGCAGTACTTC. Encoded protein: CASSLGRGGRNYEQYF.